One and the same sample provided the 31 T cell receptor beta chains below, sequenced in a study of shared clonotypes between healthy human individuals. Repertoires were generated with immunoSEQ multiplex PCR, while TCRdb's copy carries only in-frame clones and drops some. The sample includes some 2,500,000 clones, less than 95% seen only once; the top ten take roughly 0.34%. Material for sequencing was naive CD4+ T cells from PBMCs. Noted subset: CD45RA+ positively selected. All receptors derive from a man younger than 30 in good health. Some clones in this sample may be carry-over from other donors' samples.

The rearrangement uses TRBV6-5 and TRBJ2-7; D might be TRBD2 (5 bases). Trimming cost V 6 bases and J 0 bases, with 15 bases left between them. Germline CDR1 and CDR2: MNHEY and SVGAGI. The length of the CDR3 is 15 residues. For the CDR3, the DNA is TGTGCCAGCAGCCCCAGGACTCTTCTCTCCTACGAGCAGTACTTC. It specifies CASSPRTLLSYEQYF.

The CDR3 reads CASSLGAGPAYEQYF. DNA of the CDR3: TGTGCCAGCAGCTTGGGGGCGGGCCCTGCCTACGAGCAGTACTTC. V gene TRBV5-4 combines with J gene TRBJ2-7; D may be TRBD2 (5 bases). CDR3 length: 15 amino acids. Trimming removed 0 bases at V and 2 bases at J, with 12 bases between. Germline CDR1 SGHNT, CDR2 YYREEE (reference sequence). The entire variable domain, with the rest obtained from reference TRBV5-4 and TRBJ2-7, is as follows: ETGVTQSPTHLIKTRGQQVTLRCSSQSGHNTVSWYQQALGQGPQFIFQYYREEENGRGNFPPRFSGLQFPNYSSELNVNALELDDSALYLCASSLGAGPAYEQYFGPGTRLTVT.

V gene TRBV15 combines with J gene TRBJ2-1; TRBD1 agrees at 9 bases. J lost 4 bases, V lost 2 bases, and 9 bases had no gene match. Germline V gene lookup returns CDR1 LNHNV and CDR2 YYDKDF (reference sequence). The CDR3 runs 17 residues. The CDR3 reads CATSRSQGALLYNEQFF. CDR3 nucleotides: TGTGCCACCAGCAGATCACAGGGGGCCTTACTTTACAATGAGCAGTTCTTC.

The gene calls are TRBV7-3 and TRBJ2-7; 7 nucleotides match TRBD2. The germline gives CDR1 SGHTA, CDR2 FQGTGA. The trim removed 5 bases at V and 7 bases at J, leaving 8 bases unmatched. The CDR3 totals 13 residues. This chain's CDR3 is CASSPRGGSEQYF. The CDR3 DNA reads TGTGCCAGCAGCCCACGAGGCGGGAGTGAGCAGTACTTC.

This chain joins TRBV7-2 and TRBJ2-2; D remains ambiguous. V lost 4 bases to trimming and J lost 6 bases, with 9 bases between them. The CDR3 length is 13 residues. Germline loops: CDR1 SGHTA, CDR2 FQGNSA. The chain's CDR3 is CASSSRPAGELFF. Here the CDR3 DNA reads TGTGCCAGCAGCTCCCGACCGGCCGGGGAGCTGTTTTTT.

The genes are TRBV18 and TRBJ1-3, with D possibly matching TRBD1 (5 bases). The V end lost 6 bases, the J end lost 0 bases, and 12 bases lay between the germline ends. Germline lookup yields CDR1 KGHSH and CDR2 LQKENI. The CDR3 length is 15 residues. In DNA, the CDR3 is TGTGCCAGCTCTCACGGGGCGAACTCTGGAAACACCATATATTTT. Protein: CASSHGANSGNTIYF. Variable domain in full (rest from reference TRBV18 and TRBJ1-3): NAGVMQNPRHLVRRRGQEARLRCSPMKGHSHVYWYRQLPEEGLKFMVYLQKENIIDESGMPKERFSAEFPKEGPSILRIQQVVRGDSAAYFCASSHGANSGNTIYFGEGSWLTVV.

The chain has TRBV2 and TRBJ1-4, with TRBD1 matching over 9 bases. This CDR3 contains 13 residues. The germline V gene encodes CDR1 SNHLY and CDR2 FYNNEI. V was pared by 6 bases and J by 7 bases, with 3 bases of the junction left unmatched. The CDR3 here is CASRGQGREKLFF. CDR3 DNA: TGTGCCAGCAGGGGACAGGGTCGTGAAAAACTGTTTTTT.

The chain links TRBV27 to TRBJ2-1; the match to TRBD1 covers 7 bases. This CDR3 has 13 residues. After removal of 3 bases from V and 14 bases from J, the junction contained 10 bases not matched to a gene. Germline V gives CDR1 MNHEY, CDR2 SMNVEV (reference sequence). The CDR3 nucleotides read TGTGCCAGCAGTTTCCGACAGGGTACGGATAAGTTCTTC. Amino acid sequence: CASSFRQGTDKFF.

The chain carries TRBV18 and TRBJ2-5; D is perhaps TRBD1 (7 bases). Germline V gene data show CDR1 as KGHSH and CDR2 as LQKENI. The CDR3 sequence is 15 residues long. V gave up 0 bases and J gave up 5 bases, with 13 bases separating them. The DNA of the CDR3 is TGTGCCAGCTCACCACCCGGTCCAGGGGGGGAGACCCAGTACTTC. It specifies CASSPPGPGGETQYF.

J is TRBJ1-3 and V is TRBV7-9, with D possibly being TRBD1 (5 bases). V lost 5 bases to trimming and J lost 4 bases, with 18 bases between them. Germline-derived CDR1 and CDR2 are SEHNR and FQNEAQ (reference sequence). This CDR3 spans 16 amino acids. The CDR3 spells CASSPERGPSGNTIYF. For the CDR3, the DNA is TGTGCCAGCAGCCCCGAAAGGGGTCCCTCGGGAAACACCATATATTTT. Filled out from reference TRBV7-9 and TRBJ1-3, the complete variable domain reads DTGVSQNPRHKITKRGQNVTFRCDPISEHNRLYWYRQTLGQGPEFLTYFQNEAQLEKSRLLSDRFSAERPKGSFSTLEIQRTEQGDSAMYLCASSPERGPSGNTIYFGEGSWLTVV.

The CDR3 DNA is TGTGCCAGTAGGGGACTAGCGGGACACAATGAGCAGTTCTTC. This encodes CASRGLAGHNEQFF. The chain uses TRBV19 and TRBJ2-1; TRBD2 agrees at 13 bases. J lost 5 bases, V lost 6 bases, and 1 base had no gene match. Germline V gene sequence: CDR1 LNHDA, CDR2 SQIVND (reference sequence). The CDR3 is 14 residues long.

The chain has TRBV2 and TRBJ2-1; the match to TRBD2 covers 15 bases. This CDR3 comprises 15 residues. CDR1 and CDR2 (germline): SNHLY, FYNNEI. V dropped 6 bases and J dropped 12; count of bases not matched to a gene: 9. CDR3 protein: CASRGTSGRTESQFF. For the CDR3, the DNA is TGTGCCAGCAGGGGGACTAGCGGGAGGACGGAGTCGCAGTTCTTC. The full variable domain, in which reference TRBV2 and TRBJ2-1 provide the parts outside the CDR3, is EPEVTQTPSHQVTQMGQEVILRCVPISNHLYFYWYRQILGQKVEFLVSFYNNEISEKSEIFDDQFSVERPDGSNFTLKIRSTKLEDSAMYFCASRGTSGRTESQFFGPGTRLTVL.

This sequence joins TRBV6-5 and TRBJ1-1, with D perhaps matching TRBD1 (6 bases). CDR1 and CDR2 (germline): MNHEY, SVGAGI. The V gene lost 8 bases and the J gene lost 4 bases, with 17 bases spanning the gap. CDR3 length: 14 residues. As DNA, the CDR3 is TGTGCCAGCGTACCGGCGGGGGCTCTCACTGAAGCTTTCTTT. Its translation: CASVPAGALTEAFF.

V usage is TRBV29-1 and J usage is TRBJ1-2; weak D call: TRBD1 (6 bases). The ends were cut back, 7 bases at V and 2 bases at J, with 8 bases in the middle. The CDR3 is 11 amino acids. Germline CDR1 reads SQVTM; CDR2 reads ANQGSEA. CDR3 region: CSGGTNYGYTF. The CDR3 DNA reads TGCAGCGGTGGGACAAACTATGGCTACACCTTC.

This clone was counted a few times. CDR3 bases: TGTGCCAGCAGCGCTACAAGGGACGGTCAGCCCCAGCATTTT. Its translation: CASSATRDGQPQHF. V gene TRBV9 combines with J gene TRBJ1-5; the D gene is possibly TRBD1 (5 bases). V was trimmed by 3 bases and J by 6 bases, leaving 13 bases between them. CDR3 length equals 14 residues. CDR1 SGDLS and CDR2 YYNGEE come from the germline V gene.

The chain couples TRBV5-5 to TRBJ1-2; D is undetermined. V was clipped by 1 base and J by 2 bases, with 6 bases between them. CDR3 length: 13 residues. Germline V gene lookup returns CDR1 SGHKS and CDR2 YYEKEE (reference sequence). The CDR3 DNA reads as TGTGCCAGCAGCTTGTACGGAAACTATGGCTACACCTTC. Translated, it gives CASSLYGNYGYTF. The whole variable domain, remainder taken from reference TRBV5-5 and TRBJ1-2, is DAGVTQSPTHLIKTRGQQVTLRCSPISGHKSVSWYQQVLGQGPQFIFQYYEKEERGRGNFPDRFSARQFPNYSSELNVNALLLGDSALYLCASSLYGNYGYTFGSGTRLTVV.

The chain recombines TRBV5-4 with TRBJ2-2; D uncertain. The CDR3 consists of 14 residues. V dropped 0 bases and J dropped 6 bases, with 9 bases sitting between them. CDR1 SGHNT and CDR2 YYREEE come from the germline V gene (reference sequence). In DNA form, the CDR3 reads TGTGCCAGCAGCTTGGGGCCGGCGGCCGGGGAGCTGTTTTTT. Translating it yields CASSLGPAAGELFF.

This chain links TRBV4-1 with TRBJ2-7; the match to TRBD1 covers 9 bases. The CDR3 length is 17 residues. The germline CDR1 and CDR2 sequences are MGHRA and YSYEKL. The V segment lost 0 bases and the J segment 7 bases; nucleotides outside the gene matches: 13. This CDR3 reads CASSQDEFRTGAGEQYF. Written as DNA, the CDR3 is TGCGCCAGCAGCCAAGATGAATTCCGGACAGGGGCTGGGGAGCAGTACTTC.

J is TRBJ2-2 and V is TRBV30; 7 bases are shared with TRBD2. The CDR3 extends over 14 amino acids. V lost 1 base, J lost 4 bases, and 3 bases stayed unmatched. CDR1 and CDR2 from the germline V gene are GTSNPN and SVGIG (reference sequence). CDR3 in DNA: TGTGCCTGGAGTGGGGACTACATCACCGGGGAGCTGTTTTTT. It translates to CAWSGDYITGELFF.

For this clone: In the same sample, other DNA sequences code for this CDR3. This chain's CDR3 is CASSQANYGYTF. The CDR3 nucleotides are TGTGCCAGCAGCCAAGCAAACTATGGCTACACCTTC. The chain has TRBV4-2 and TRBJ1-2; no definite D call. The CDR3 has 12 residues. Trimming shortened V by 1 base and J by 2 bases, and 2 bases separated the two germline ends. CDR1 is LGHNA, CDR2 YNFKEQ, per germline.

There are a few counts of this clone. V is TRBV7-9 and J is TRBJ2-5, with TRBD1 matching over 10 bases. J lost 4 bases, V lost 1 base, and 0 bases had no gene match. The CDR3 loop spans 14 amino acids. The germline CDR1 and CDR2 sequences are SEHNR and FQNEAQ (reference sequence). The CDR3: CASSLGDRGETQYF. The CDR3, as DNA: TGTGCCAGCAGCTTAGGGGACAGGGGAGAGACCCAGTACTTC.

The genes are TRBV5-1 and TRBJ2-2; TRBD2 matches 7 bases. The V gene end was trimmed by 3 bases and the J gene end by 3 bases; junction bases not matched to a gene: 11. The CDR3 length is 17 residues. Germline loops: CDR1 SGHRS, CDR2 YFSETQ. The CDR3 DNA is TGCGCCAGCAGCTCCCCCTGGGGGGGTGGTGACACCGGGGAGCTGTTTTTT. Translated, it gives CASSSPWGGGDTGELFF.

The V gene is TRBV5-1, the J gene TRBJ1-1; D ambiguous. V lost 4 bases to trimming and J lost 1 base, with 17 bases between them. Germline V CDR1 and CDR2: SGHRS, YFSETQ. This CDR3 spans 16 amino acids. CDR3 bases: TGCGCCAGCAGCAGGCAGGTATTAGGGTCGAACACTGAAGCTTTCTTT. Encoded protein: CASSRQVLGSNTEAFF.

The genes are TRBV4-2 and TRBJ1-3, with D perhaps matching TRBD1 (5 bases). V shed 0 bases and J shed 0 bases, with 9 bases lying between them. Germline assignment: CDR1 LGHNA and CDR2 YNFKEQ. The CDR3 has 16 amino acids. The CDR3 DNA sequence: TGTGCCAGCAGCCAAGATTGGGGGAACTCTGGAAACACCATATATTTT. Protein: CASSQDWGNSGNTIYF.

The DNA for the CDR3 is TGTGCCAGCAGCCAAGTAACCGGGACAGGGGACGATCAGCCCCAGCATTTT. The encoded protein is CASSQVTGTGDDQPQHF. J is TRBJ1-5 and V is TRBV14, with 10 nucleotides matching TRBD1. Germline CDR1 is SGHDN and CDR2 is FVKESK. J gave up 5 bases and V 1 base, and 8 bases lay outside the gene matches. CDR3 length equals 17 residues.

The count of this clone is one. This rearrangement joins TRBV7-3 to TRBJ2-1, with 11 nucleotides matching TRBD2. This CDR3 is built from 15 residues. The V segment lost 6 bases and the J segment 8 bases; nucleotides outside the gene matches: 9. Germline V CDR1 and CDR2: SGHTA, FQGTGA. The CDR3 DNA is TGTGCCAGCAGTAAGACTAGCGGGACTACCCATGAGCAGTTCTTC. As protein: CASSKTSGTTHEQFF.

This chain links TRBV6-5 with TRBJ1-1, with 7 nucleotides matching TRBD1. Germline CDR1 and CDR2: MNHEY and SVGAGI. V lost 4 bases and J lost 2; bases outside the gene matches: 4. The CDR3 is 14 residues long. CDR3 nucleotide sequence: TGTGCCAGCAGTTGGGACAGCTATAACACTGAAGCTTTCTTT. As protein: CASSWDSYNTEAFF.

The chain joins TRBV10-3 to TRBJ1-3; D gene ambiguous. The CDR3 consists of 13 residues. Per germline, CDR1 ENHRY and CDR2 SYGVKD. The V end was cut by 10 bases, the J end by 1 base, with 11 bases between. The CDR3 bases are TGTGCCACATCCCCGGGGTCTGGAAACACCATATATTTT. Its protein product is CATSPGSGNTIYF.

Note on this clone: Other nucleotide sequences from this sample produce the same CDR3. The CDR3 reads CASRGLAGGNEQFF. Written as DNA, the CDR3 is TGCGCCAGCAGAGGACTAGCGGGGGGCAATGAGCAGTTCTTC. The chain joins TRBV10-2 to TRBJ2-1; 14 nucleotides agree with TRBD2. CDR3 size: 14 residues. Germline-derived CDR1 and CDR2 are WSHSY and SAAADI. Trimming took 6 bases from V and 6 from J; bases not matched to a gene: 1.

For the CDR3, the DNA is TGTGCCAGCAGCTTTGGGGGGCGGAAACTGTTTTTT. This sequence encodes CASSFGGRKLFF. The chain combines TRBV7-9 with TRBJ1-4; the D gene is possibly TRBD1 (6 bases). Germline assignment: CDR1 SEHNR and CDR2 FQNEAQ (reference sequence). The CDR3 consists of 12 residues. Trimming shortened V by 3 bases and J by 11 bases, and 10 bases separated the two germline ends.

The chain employs TRBV28 and TRBJ1-2, with 9 bases aligning to TRBD1. Germline CDR1 MDHEN, CDR2 SYDVKM. This CDR3 comprises 14 residues. J lost 2 bases, V lost 6 bases, and 4 bases had no gene match. As DNA, the CDR3 is TGTGCCAGCAGGAAACAGGGGGCGAACTATGGCTACACCTTC. Translated, it gives CASRKQGANYGYTF.